Here is one T cell receptor (beta chain) with its context. As processed by the authors: Estimated nucleated cell counts came from reference gene primer amplification. The repertoire was sequenced with immunoSEQ multiplex PCR; TCRdb's copy has only in-frame clones and lacks some. V and J calls and clone size come straight from that table; D and trimming were deduced from the DNA. The data show about 95,000 clones, roughly 79% seen once. During active infection, Seattle patients enrolled and were then monitored through disease. This entry belongs to a study of blood T cell repertoires in COVID-19. The origin of this receptor is an elderly man with COVID-19, enrolled during active disease. Sequencing was performed on peripheral blood.

CDR3 DNA sequence: TGTGCCAGCAGCCAGCCGGGACTAGCCCATGAGCAGTTCTTC. As protein: CASSQPGLAHEQFF. The gene calls are TRBV28 and TRBJ2-1, with TRBD2 matching 9 bases. The CDR3 runs 14 residues. After removal of 6 bases from V and 8 bases from J, the junction contained 8 bases not matched to a gene. Germline CDR1 reads MDHEN; CDR2 reads SYDVKM.